A single T cell receptor beta chain is shown here with its context. The target antigen is unknown. The CDR3 sequence is 15 residues long. CDR1 is MNHEY and CDR2 is SVGAGI in the germline V gene. Losses at the gene ends were 7 bases for V and 5 bases for J; bases not matched to a gene: 12. This entry is derived from a study of siplizumab effects on memory and regulatory T cells. Overall study results and limits: Proliferating CD4+ or CD8+ clones, roughly 75-95% of them, lacked an assignable naive or memory phenotype. Among alloreactive clones, only a minor fraction mapped to unstimulated subsets. Among sequences traceable to unstimulated CD4+ memory cells, alloreactive ones were significantly reduced by siplizumab. Suppressive function of proliferating Tregs from siplizumab cultures was not confirmed.

Clones were read by immunoSEQ multiplex PCR, and TCRdb kept only the in-frame ones, dropping some. The sample lists roughly 92,000 clones, around 94% seen once, with 1.3% in the top ten. The sequence came from a human donor in good health. The sample taken for sequencing was non-Treg CD4+ T cells sorted from blood. The chain recombines TRBV6-5 with TRBJ2-5; 8 bases align to TRBD2. DNA for the CDR3: TGTGCCAGCACCCCCAGCGGGAGACCATGGGAGACCCAGTACTTC. It is translated as CASTPSGRPWETQYF.